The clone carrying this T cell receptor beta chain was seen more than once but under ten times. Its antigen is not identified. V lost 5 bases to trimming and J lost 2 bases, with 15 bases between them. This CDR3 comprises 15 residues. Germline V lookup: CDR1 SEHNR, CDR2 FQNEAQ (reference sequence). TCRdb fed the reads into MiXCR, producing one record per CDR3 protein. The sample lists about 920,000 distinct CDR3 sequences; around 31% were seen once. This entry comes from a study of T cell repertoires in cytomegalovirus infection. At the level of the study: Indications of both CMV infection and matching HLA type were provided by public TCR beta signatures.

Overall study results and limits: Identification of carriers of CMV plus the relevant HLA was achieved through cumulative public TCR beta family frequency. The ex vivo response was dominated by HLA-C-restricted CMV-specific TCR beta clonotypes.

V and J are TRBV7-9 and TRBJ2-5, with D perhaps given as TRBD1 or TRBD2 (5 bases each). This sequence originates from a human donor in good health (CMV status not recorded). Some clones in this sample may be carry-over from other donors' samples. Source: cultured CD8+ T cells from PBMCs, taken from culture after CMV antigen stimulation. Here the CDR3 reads CASSPPGGEQETQYF. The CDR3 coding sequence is TGTGCCAGCAGCCCCCCTGGGGGAGAGCAAGAGACCCAGTACTTC. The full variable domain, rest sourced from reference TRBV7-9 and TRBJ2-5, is DTGVSQNPRHKITKRGQNVTFRCDPISEHNRLYWYRQTLGQGPEFLTYFQNEAQLEKSRLLSDRFSAERPKGSFSTLEIQRTEQGDSAMYLCASSPPGGEQETQYFGPGTRLLVL.